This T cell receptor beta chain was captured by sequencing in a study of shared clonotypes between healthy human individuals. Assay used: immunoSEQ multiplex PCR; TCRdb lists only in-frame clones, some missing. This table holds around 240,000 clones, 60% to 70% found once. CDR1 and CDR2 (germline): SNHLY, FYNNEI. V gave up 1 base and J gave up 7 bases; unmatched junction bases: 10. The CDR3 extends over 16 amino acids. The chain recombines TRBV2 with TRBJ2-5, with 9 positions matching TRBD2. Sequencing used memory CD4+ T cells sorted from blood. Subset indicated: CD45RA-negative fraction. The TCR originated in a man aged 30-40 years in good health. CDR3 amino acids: CASSEEVSSGMLTQYF. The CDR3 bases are TGTGCCAGCAGTGAAGAGGTGTCTAGCGGGATGTTGACCCAGTACTTC.